This TCR beta chain came from a study of radiation and T cells in renal cell carcinoma. The study, taken as a whole, reports: In nephrectomy-only tumors, top 100 clonotypes averaged about 45%, versus around 54% irradiated. Only small tumor regions of 0.95 to 1 g were sampled.

Sequencing used immunoSEQ multiplex PCR; TCRdb keeps in-frame clones, though not all of them. Among some 20,000 clones listed, around 63% were seen once. The CDR3 consists of 13 residues. V dropped 6 bases and J dropped 3 bases, with 11 bases sitting between them. The germline V gene has CDR1 MNHEY and CDR2 SVGAGI. Sample treatment: treatment-naive control, cytoreductive nephrectomy. This clone appeared a few times. Its target is not known. The clonotype originates from a man aged 45-65 years with renal cell carcinoma. Sequencing used tumor tissue, obtained from a patient whose treatment was nephrectomy without radiotherapy. The chain couples TRBV6-5 to TRBJ1-2, with D maybe TRBD1 (6 bases). Here the CDR3 reads CASRYEGDYGYTF. In DNA form, the CDR3 reads TGTGCCAGCAGATACGAGGGGGACTATGGCTACACCTTC.